This T cell receptor beta chain was documented in a study of blood T cell repertoires in COVID-19. Study summary: PBMCs, B-cell-depleted T cells, or T cells were the source of the cDNA or gDNA that made up the material.

Assay used: immunoSEQ multiplex PCR; TCRdb lists only in-frame clones, some missing. The data show around 63,000 clones, with around three quarters seen just once and over 25% held by the top ten. The V gene's germline CDR1 is SGHTA and CDR2 FQGNSA. CDR3 size: 14 residues. Trimming took 5 bases from V and 0 from J, leaving 10 bases between them. The TCR sequence derives from a human donor in a cohort sampled during active COVID-19. The chain couples TRBV7-2 to TRBJ1-1; D gene ambiguous. Input material: peripheral blood. CDR3 protein: CASSPYTVNTEAFF. For the CDR3, the DNA is TGTGCCAGCAGCCCCTACACAGTGAACACTGAAGCTTTCTTT.